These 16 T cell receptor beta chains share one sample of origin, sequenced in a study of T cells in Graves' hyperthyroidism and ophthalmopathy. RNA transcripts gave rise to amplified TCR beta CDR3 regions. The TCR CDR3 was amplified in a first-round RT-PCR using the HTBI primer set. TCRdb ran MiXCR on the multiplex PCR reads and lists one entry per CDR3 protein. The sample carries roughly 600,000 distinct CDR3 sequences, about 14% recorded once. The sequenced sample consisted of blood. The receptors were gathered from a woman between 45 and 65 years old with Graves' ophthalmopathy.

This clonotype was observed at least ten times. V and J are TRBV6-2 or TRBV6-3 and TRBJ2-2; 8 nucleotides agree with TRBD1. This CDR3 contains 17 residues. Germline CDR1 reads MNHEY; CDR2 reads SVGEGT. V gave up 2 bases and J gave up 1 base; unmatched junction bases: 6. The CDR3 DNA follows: TGTGCCAGCAGTTACAGTCTCGGGACAGGGAACACCGGGGAGCTGTTTTTT. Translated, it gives CASSYSLGTGNTGELFF.

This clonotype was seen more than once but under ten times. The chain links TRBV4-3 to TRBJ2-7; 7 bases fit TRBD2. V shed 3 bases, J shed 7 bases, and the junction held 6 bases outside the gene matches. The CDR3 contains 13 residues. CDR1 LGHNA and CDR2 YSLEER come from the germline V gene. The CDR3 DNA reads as TGCGCCAGCAGCCATAGTTTTAGCGGGGAGCAGTACTTC. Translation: CASSHSFSGEQYF.

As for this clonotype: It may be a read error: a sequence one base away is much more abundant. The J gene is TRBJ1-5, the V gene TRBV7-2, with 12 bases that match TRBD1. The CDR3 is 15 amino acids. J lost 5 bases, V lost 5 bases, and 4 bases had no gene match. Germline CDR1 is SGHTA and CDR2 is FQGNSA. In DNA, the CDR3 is TGTGCCAGCAGCATGGGACAGGGGGCTTATCAGCCCCAGCATTTT. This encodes CASSMGQGAYQPQHF.

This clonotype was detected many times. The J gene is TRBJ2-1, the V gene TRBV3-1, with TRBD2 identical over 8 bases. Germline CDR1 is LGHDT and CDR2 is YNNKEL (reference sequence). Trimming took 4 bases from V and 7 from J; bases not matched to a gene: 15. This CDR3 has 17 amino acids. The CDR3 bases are TGTGCCAGCAGCCCCGGGGGAACCGGGACTAGGCTGAATGAGCAGTTCTTC. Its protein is CASSPGGTGTRLNEQFF.

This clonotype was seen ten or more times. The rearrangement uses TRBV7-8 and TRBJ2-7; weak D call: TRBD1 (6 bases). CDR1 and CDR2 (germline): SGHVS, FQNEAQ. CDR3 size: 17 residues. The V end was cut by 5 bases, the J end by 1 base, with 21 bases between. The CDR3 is CASSLSATGTQSYEQYF. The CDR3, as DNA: TGTGCCAGCAGCCTAAGCGCAACAGGGACACAGTCCTACGAGCAGTACTTC.

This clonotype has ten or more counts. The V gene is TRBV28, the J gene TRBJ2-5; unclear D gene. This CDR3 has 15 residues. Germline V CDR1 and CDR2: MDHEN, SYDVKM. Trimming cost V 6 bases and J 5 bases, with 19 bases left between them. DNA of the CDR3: TGTGCCAGCAGCCCTCCCCGGGCACACGGGGAGACCCAGTACTTC. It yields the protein CASSPPRAHGETQYF.

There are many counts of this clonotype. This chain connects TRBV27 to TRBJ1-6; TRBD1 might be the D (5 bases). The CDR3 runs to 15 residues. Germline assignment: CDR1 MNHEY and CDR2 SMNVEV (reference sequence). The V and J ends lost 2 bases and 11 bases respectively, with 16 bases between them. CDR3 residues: CASSLGWQGVAPLHF. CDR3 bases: TGTGCCAGCAGTTTAGGGTGGCAGGGTGTTGCACCCCTCCACTTT.

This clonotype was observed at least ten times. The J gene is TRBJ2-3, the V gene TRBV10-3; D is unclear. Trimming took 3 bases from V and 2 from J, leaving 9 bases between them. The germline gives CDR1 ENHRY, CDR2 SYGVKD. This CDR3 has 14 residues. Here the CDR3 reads CAISEIPLTDTQYF. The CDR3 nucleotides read TGTGCCATCAGTGAAATTCCTCTCACAGATACGCAGTATTTT.

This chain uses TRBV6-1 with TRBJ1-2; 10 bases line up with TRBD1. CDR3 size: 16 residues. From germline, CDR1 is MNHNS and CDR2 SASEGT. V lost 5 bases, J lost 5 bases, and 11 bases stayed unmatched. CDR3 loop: CASSSPRDRGRYGYTF. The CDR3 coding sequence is TGTGCCAGCAGTAGCCCCCGGGACAGGGGAAGATATGGCTACACCTTC.

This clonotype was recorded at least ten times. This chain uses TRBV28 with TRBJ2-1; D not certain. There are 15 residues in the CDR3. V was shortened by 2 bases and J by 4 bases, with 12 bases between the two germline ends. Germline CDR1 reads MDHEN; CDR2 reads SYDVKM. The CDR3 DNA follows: TGTGCCAGCAGTTTAGTAGGGTCTCTGTACAATGAGCAGTTCTTC. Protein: CASSLVGSLYNEQFF.

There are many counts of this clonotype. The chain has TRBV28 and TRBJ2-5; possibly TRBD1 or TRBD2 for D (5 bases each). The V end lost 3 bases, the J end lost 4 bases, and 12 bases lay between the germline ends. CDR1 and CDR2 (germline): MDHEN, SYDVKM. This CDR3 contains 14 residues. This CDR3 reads CASSLRGARETQYF. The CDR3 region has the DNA TGTGCCAGCAGTTTGAGAGGGGCGCGAGAGACCCAGTACTTC. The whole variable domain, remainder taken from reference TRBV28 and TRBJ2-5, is DVKVTQSSRYLVKRTGEKVFLECVQDMDHENMFWYRQDPGLGLRLIYFSYDVKMKEKGDIPEGYSVSREKKERFSLILESASTNQTSMYLCASSLRGARETQYFGPGTRLLVL.

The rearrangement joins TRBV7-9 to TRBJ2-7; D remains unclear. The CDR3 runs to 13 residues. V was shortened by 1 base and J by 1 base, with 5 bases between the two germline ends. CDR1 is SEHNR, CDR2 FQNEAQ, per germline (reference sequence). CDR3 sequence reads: CASSLVASYEQYF. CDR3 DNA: TGTGCCAGCAGCTTAGTTGCATCCTACGAGCAGTACTTC. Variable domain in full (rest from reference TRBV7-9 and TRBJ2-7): DTGVSQNPRHKITKRGQNVTFRCDPISEHNRLYWYRQTLGQGPEFLTYFQNEAQLEKSRLLSDRFSAERPKGSFSTLEIQRTEQGDSAMYLCASSLVASYEQYFGPGTRLTVT.

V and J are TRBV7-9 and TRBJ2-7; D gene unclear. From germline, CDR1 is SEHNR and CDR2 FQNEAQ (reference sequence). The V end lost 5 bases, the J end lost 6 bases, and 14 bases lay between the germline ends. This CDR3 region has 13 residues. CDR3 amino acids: CASSPPFGREQYF. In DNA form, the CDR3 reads TGTGCCAGCAGCCCCCCTTTCGGTCGCGAGCAGTACTTC.

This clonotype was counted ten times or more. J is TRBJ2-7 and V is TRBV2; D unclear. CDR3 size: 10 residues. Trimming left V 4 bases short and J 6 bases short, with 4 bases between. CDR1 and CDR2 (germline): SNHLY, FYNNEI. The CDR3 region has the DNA TGTGCCAGCAGTGTCGGCGAGCAGTACTTC. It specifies CASSVGEQYF.

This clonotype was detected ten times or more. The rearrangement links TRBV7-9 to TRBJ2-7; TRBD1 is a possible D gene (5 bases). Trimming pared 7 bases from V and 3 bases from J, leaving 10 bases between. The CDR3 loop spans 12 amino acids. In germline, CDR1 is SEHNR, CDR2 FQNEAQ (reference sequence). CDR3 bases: TGTGCCAGCAACCAGGGTATCTACGAGCAGTACTTC. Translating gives CASNQGIYEQYF.

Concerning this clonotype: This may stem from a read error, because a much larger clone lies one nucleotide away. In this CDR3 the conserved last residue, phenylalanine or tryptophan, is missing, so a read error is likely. The CDR3 DNA is TGTGCCAGCAGCATAAATAGCGGGGGGTTCTACAATGAGCAGTTCTCC. It encodes CASSINSGGFYNEQFS. This chain uses TRBV7-2 with TRBJ2-1; 10 nucleotides match TRBD2. The CDR3 is made up of 16 amino acids. Germline trimming cut 5 bases from V and 3 bases from J; bases unmatched to any gene: 7. The germline CDR1 and CDR2 sequences are SGHTA and FQGNSA.